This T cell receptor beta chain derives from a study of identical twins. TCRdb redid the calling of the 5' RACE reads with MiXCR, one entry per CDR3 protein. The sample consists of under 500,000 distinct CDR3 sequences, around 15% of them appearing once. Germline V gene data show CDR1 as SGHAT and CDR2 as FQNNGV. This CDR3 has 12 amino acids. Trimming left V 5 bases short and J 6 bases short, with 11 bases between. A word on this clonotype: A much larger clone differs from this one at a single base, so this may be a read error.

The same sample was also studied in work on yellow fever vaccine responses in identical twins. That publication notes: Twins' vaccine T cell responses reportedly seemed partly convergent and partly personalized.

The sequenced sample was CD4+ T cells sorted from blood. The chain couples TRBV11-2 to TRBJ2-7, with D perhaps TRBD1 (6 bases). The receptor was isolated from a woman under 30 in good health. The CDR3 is CASSHTGSEQYF. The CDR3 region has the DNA TGTGCCAGCAGCCATACAGGGTCCGAGCAGTACTTC.